This TCR beta chain was recorded in a study of blood T cells in healthy people across ages. Study-wide results and limits: Possibly, changes in expanded clonotypes were confounded because donor CMV status was unknown. Higher naive T cell percentage went strongly together with higher TCR beta diversity.

Healthy individuals of Caucasian origin from Russia, aged roughly 6 to 100, served as donors. Isolation yielded PBMCs, at least 7 million per sample, in every case. As regards this clonotype: Its matching antigen is unknown.

Combining a sample-barcoded 5' primer with a J-beta primer mix, a second PCR ran for 7 to 11 cycles. TCRdb used MiXCR to reprocess the 5' RACE reads, holding one entry per CDR3 protein. The repertoire includes around 600,000 distinct CDR3 sequences, around 48% of them detected once, and about 22% sits in the top ten. The specimen was blood. This TCR was sampled from a man older than 75 in good health.

CDR3 residues: CICWDGGYTF. The CDR3 DNA sequence: TGCATCTGTTGGGACGGTGGCTACACCTTC. The rearrangement uses TRBV29-1 and TRBJ1-2; tentatively, D is TRBD1 (5 bases). The germline V gene has CDR1 SQVTM and CDR2 ANQGSEA. The CDR3 sequence is 10 residues long.